Included here is one T cell receptor (beta chain) sequence, with context. The antigen is undetermined. Germline values: CDR1 MNHEY, CDR2 SVGAGI. Trimming pared 1 base from V and 6 bases from J, leaving 8 bases between. The CDR3 is 13 residues long. This sample is part of a study of T cell responses to AZD1222 COVID-19 vaccine. Study-level information: Pooled samples include second doses given at about 4 or 12 weeks. Findings and caveats of the study: There were mostly white British donors and more females than males, and clonal diversity was possibly underestimated. Reports say nearly half of spike-specific TCRs go after unmutated variant regions. Along spike, vaccine-associated CD4 TCRs were found throughout, with dominance at 160-218 and 743-854.

Clones were read by immunoSEQ multiplex PCR, and TCRdb kept only the in-frame ones, dropping some. The repertoire has about 110,000 clones, 85% to 90% of them found once; the top ten carry 2.5% to 4%. The receptor's source is an adult in good health. Sequences were derived from peripheral blood, sampled on day 0 of AZD1222 vaccination. The chain links TRBV6-5 to TRBJ2-3, with D perhaps TRBD2 (6 bases). CDR3 coding DNA: TGTGCCAGCAGTTACTTAAGCGGGGATACGCAGTATTTT. Translated: CASSYLSGDTQYF.